The next 30 T cell receptor beta chains were all read from a single sample in a study of chemoradiotherapy in HPV16-positive cancers. The data were produced by immunoSEQ multiplex PCR, yet TCRdb's version contains in-frame clones alone and is incomplete. The profile shows about 32,000 clones, approximately 88% of them singletons. This specimen was blood, taken from a patient who underwent chemoradiotherapy. The source of these receptors is a human donor with HPV-associated anogenital cancer.

This chain connects TRBV4-1 to TRBJ2-6; no reliable D call. The CDR3 has 15 residues. Germline CDR1 is MGHRA and CDR2 is YSYEKL. V was trimmed by 4 bases and J by 4 bases, leaving 11 bases between them. In DNA, the CDR3 is TGCGCCAGCAGCCCCAGCCCTTCGGGGGCCAACGTCCTGACTTTC. Residues: CASSPSPSGANVLTF.

The chain employs TRBV18 and TRBJ2-4; no clear D. Germline CDR1 KGHSH, CDR2 LQKENI. The CDR3 is 15 residues long. V lost 0 bases, J lost 0 bases, and 6 bases lay in between. DNA for the CDR3: TGTGCCAGCTCACCACCAACAGTAGCCAAAAACATTCAGTACTTC. Amino acids: CASSPPTVAKNIQYF.

The chain employs TRBV7-6 and TRBJ2-7; possibly TRBD2 for D (6 bases). This CDR3 spans 14 amino acids. The germline gives CDR1 SGHVS, CDR2 FNYEAQ. V lost 2 bases and J 2 bases, leaving 10 bases between the germline ends. CDR3 region: CASSLLSGPYEQYF. CDR3 in DNA: TGTGCCAGCAGCTTATTAAGCGGGCCCTACGAGCAGTACTTC.

The J gene is TRBJ2-3, the V gene TRBV18; D not certain. This CDR3 region has 12 residues. Deletions cut 7 bases from V and 0 bases from J, with 5 bases between. Per germline, CDR1 KGHSH and CDR2 LQKENI. The CDR3 bases are TGTGCCAGCTTACCTAGCACAGATACGCAGTATTTT. Protein sequence: CASLPSTDTQYF.

V usage is TRBV18 and J usage is TRBJ2-1, with unresolved D. V was clipped by 3 bases and J by 6 bases, with 9 bases between them. Germline CDR1 and CDR2: KGHSH and LQKENI. The CDR3 consists of 13 residues. The CDR3 nucleotides are TGTGCCAGCTCACCGAGTCAGCCCAATGAGCAGTTCTTC. It translates to CASSPSQPNEQFF.

This clone has just one count. The chain uses TRBV18 and TRBJ2-1, with 10 bases identical to TRBD2. Unmatched junction bases numbered 8, after V lost 2 bases and J lost 4 bases. The CDR3 runs 17 residues. Germline V gives CDR1 KGHSH, CDR2 LQKENI. The CDR3 bases are TGTGCCAGCTCACCAGAGTCTGGACTAGCGGTTTACAATGAGCAGTTCTTC. Translation gives CASSPESGLAVYNEQFF.

The chain uses TRBV2 and TRBJ1-1; D is unclear. Germline V gene sequence: CDR1 SNHLY, CDR2 FYNNEI. V was clipped by 9 bases and J by 4 bases, with 9 bases between them. CDR3 length: 11 amino acids. CDR3 region: CASLDGTEAFF. The CDR3, as DNA: TGTGCCAGTTTGGACGGCACTGAAGCTTTCTTT.

This chain links TRBV6-1 with TRBJ1-1; D might be TRBD1 (5 bases). The CDR3 sequence is 13 residues long. Trimming removed 3 bases from V and 1 base from J, with 6 bases in between. From germline, CDR1 is MNHNS and CDR2 SASEGT. In DNA, the CDR3 is TGTGCCAGCAGTGACAGGGAGAACACTGAAGCTTTCTTT. As protein: CASSDRENTEAFF.

J is TRBJ1-4 and V is TRBV11-2; TRBD1 might be the D (5 bases). Germline V gene lookup returns CDR1 SGHAT and CDR2 FQNNGV. The V and J ends lost 5 bases and 7 bases respectively, with 20 bases between them. This CDR3 spans 16 amino acids. This chain's CDR3 is CASSPELVGRGEKLFF. The CDR3 DNA reads as TGTGCCAGCAGCCCTGAGTTGGTGGGGAGGGGTGAAAAACTGTTTTTT.

The rearrangement joins TRBV19 to TRBJ2-7, with TRBD2 matching over 10 bases. Germline V gene data show CDR1 as LNHDA and CDR2 as SQIVND (reference sequence). The V gene end was trimmed by 5 bases and the J gene end by 7 bases; junction bases not matched to a gene: 11. This CDR3 has 15 residues. The CDR3 loop reads CASSAIGTSAREQYF. The CDR3, as DNA: TGTGCCAGTAGTGCTATAGGGACTAGCGCGAGAGAGCAGTACTTC.

This rearrangement joins TRBV18 to TRBJ2-7; TRBD2 matches 7 bases. The J segment lost 2 bases and the V segment lost 2 bases, leaving 3 bases of the junction unmatched. The CDR3 covers 14 residues. Germline CDR1 and CDR2: KGHSH and LQKENI. CDR3 nucleotide sequence: TGTGCCAGCTCACCAATGGGAGGGCCCTACGAGCAGTACTTC. Residues: CASSPMGGPYEQYF.

V and J are TRBV5-1 and TRBJ1-1; 7 bases are shared with TRBD1. J was trimmed by 4 bases and V by 3 bases; bases with no gene match: 9. Germline CDR1 reads SGHRS; CDR2 reads YFSETQ. CDR3 length: 15 residues. CDR3 sequence: CASSSVDYRGTEAFF. DNA of the CDR3: TGCGCCAGCAGCTCTGTCGATTACAGGGGCACTGAAGCTTTCTTT.

V and J are TRBV30 and TRBJ1-4; 11 nucleotides agree with TRBD1. This CDR3 region has 14 residues. Germline V gives CDR1 GTSNPN, CDR2 SVGIG (reference sequence). V lost 2 bases to trimming and J lost 12 bases; unmatched junction nucleotides: 8. CDR3: CAWSRGQGGAELFF. The CDR3 bases are TGTGCCTGGAGTAGGGGACAGGGGGGTGCGGAACTGTTTTTT. Based on the CDR3 plus reference TRBV30 and TRBJ1-4, the full variable domain is SQTIHQWPATLVQPVGSPLSLECTVEGTSNPNLYWYRQAAGRGLQLLFYSVGIGQISSEVPQNLSASRPQDRQFILSSKKLLLSDSGFYLCAWSRGQGGAELFFGSGTQLSVL.

The genes are TRBV6-1 and TRBJ2-3, with 8 bases fitting TRBD2. Germline assignment: CDR1 MNHNS and CDR2 SASEGT. V trimming: 3 bases; J trimming: 4 bases; junction bases outside the gene matches: 12. This CDR3 has 17 residues. The CDR3 region is CASSEIRATAGADTQYF. CDR3 coding DNA: TGTGCCAGCAGTGAGATAAGGGCGACAGCGGGGGCAGATACGCAGTATTTT.

The gene calls are TRBV13 and TRBJ2-3; D is unresolved. The CDR3 length is 14 residues. CDR1 and CDR2 from the germline V gene are PRHDT and FYEKMQ (reference sequence). The V gene lost 3 bases and the J gene lost 0 bases, with 7 bases spanning the gap. The CDR3 nucleotides are TGTGCCAGCAGCTTTGGCTCTAGCACAGATACGCAGTATTTT. As protein: CASSFGSSTDTQYF.

J is TRBJ1-4 and V is TRBV4-2; TRBD1 matches at 8 bases. V lost 8 bases, J lost 8 bases, and 7 bases stayed unmatched. Germline V gene data show CDR1 as LGHNA and CDR2 as YNFKEQ. The CDR3 contains 13 residues. This CDR3 is CASYGRGHEKLFF. The CDR3 region has the DNA TGTGCCAGCTATGGCAGGGGGCACGAAAAACTGTTTTTT.

The V gene is TRBV7-9, the J gene TRBJ1-1; 8 positions match TRBD1. The V segment lost 5 bases and the J segment 7 bases; nucleotides outside the gene matches: 6. CDR1 and CDR2 from the germline V gene are SEHNR and FQNEAQ (reference sequence). This CDR3 is 13 amino acids long. This CDR3 reads CASSLTGTGEAFF. The CDR3 DNA reads TGTGCCAGCAGCCTTACAGGGACAGGTGAAGCTTTCTTT.

The V and J genes are TRBV28 and TRBJ2-7; no reliable D call. From germline, CDR1 is MDHEN and CDR2 SYDVKM. The germline V and J ends were trimmed by 5 bases and 2 bases, with 13 bases remaining between them. This CDR3 is 14 amino acids long. The CDR3 bases are TGTGCCAGCAGTCCCGGACCGGACCCCTACGAGCAGTACTTC. Amino acid sequence: CASSPGPDPYEQYF.

Written as DNA, the CDR3 is TGCGCCAGCAGTTCCGACGGCTTTAATGAAAAACTGTTTTTT. The encoded protein is CASSSDGFNEKLFF. The J gene is TRBJ1-4, the V gene TRBV5-1; D gene unclear. The germline gives CDR1 SGHRS, CDR2 YFSETQ. Between the trimmed V and J ends, which lost 5 bases and 4 bases, there was a span of 12 bases. This CDR3 contains 14 residues.

This rearrangement joins TRBV9 to TRBJ2-6; a possible D gene is TRBD1 (6 bases). The CDR3 has 15 amino acids. Germline CDR1 SGDLS, CDR2 YYNGEE. The V end lost 4 bases, the J end lost 4 bases, and 12 bases lay between the germline ends. The CDR3 nucleotides are TGTGCCAGCAGCCCTACAGGGCTCGGGGCCAACGTCCTGACTTTC. This translates into CASSPTGLGANVLTF.

The chain links TRBV5-1 to TRBJ2-2; TRBD2 aligns across 10 bases. Trimming at V came to 7 bases and at J to 4 bases, leaving 7 bases not matched to a gene. CDR1 SGHRS and CDR2 YFSETQ come from the germline V gene. The CDR3 spans 15 residues. The CDR3 DNA is TGCGCCAGCGGGCGGACTAGCGGCTTCACCGGGGAGCTGTTTTTT. This translates into CASGRTSGFTGELFF.

J is TRBJ1-4 and V is TRBV27, with 9 bases lining up with TRBD1. The V gene end was trimmed by 6 bases and the J gene end by 7 bases; junction bases not matched to a gene: 6. Germline V gene lookup returns CDR1 MNHEY and CDR2 SMNVEV (reference sequence). This CDR3 is built from 14 residues. CDR3 DNA: TGTGCCAGCAGGAAACAGGGGGCAGGTGAAAAACTGTTTTTT. Translation gives CASRKQGAGEKLFF. The variable domain in full, with the rest retrieved from reference TRBV27 and TRBJ1-4, is EAQVTQNPRYLITVTGKKLTVTCSQNMNHEYMSWYRQDPGLGLRQIYYSMNVEVTDKGDVPEGYKVSRKEKRNFPLILESPSPNQTSLYFCASRKQGAGEKLFFGSGTQLSVL.

The chain combines TRBV30 with TRBJ1-5; perhaps TRBD1 as D (6 bases). Trimming took off 2 bases at V and 4 bases at J, with 9 bases between the two ends. Germline assignment: CDR1 GTSNPN and CDR2 SVGIG (reference sequence). The CDR3 covers 13 residues. The CDR3 here is CAWSYQGNQPQHF. CDR3 coding DNA: TGTGCCTGGAGTTATCAGGGGAATCAGCCCCAGCATTTT.

The V call is TRBV18, the J call TRBJ2-3, with TRBD2 identical over 9 bases. Germline CDR1 is KGHSH and CDR2 is LQKENI. CDR3 length: 17 amino acids. V shed 0 bases and J 4 bases; nucleotides not matched to a gene: 8. CDR3 sequence: CASSPPMIAGDPDTQYF. In nucleotides, the CDR3 is TGTGCCAGCTCACCACCGATGATAGCGGGAGATCCAGATACGCAGTATTTT.

The chain links TRBV10-1 to TRBJ1-1, with TRBD1 as a possible D gene (5 bases). V lost 3 bases and J lost 1, with 9 bases in between. This CDR3 spans 14 amino acids. Germline V gene data show CDR1 as WNHNN and CDR2 as SYGVQD (reference sequence). The DNA for the CDR3 is TGCGCCAGCAGTGATGGGGGTTCGAACACTGAAGCTTTCTTT. Amino acid sequence: CASSDGGSNTEAFF.

V and J are TRBV5-1 and TRBJ2-6, with no clear D. V shed 6 bases and J shed 0 bases, with 7 bases lying between them. In germline, CDR1 is SGHRS, CDR2 YFSETQ. This CDR3 has 14 residues. CDR3: CASTENSGANVLTF. The CDR3 DNA follows: TGCGCCAGCACCGAAAACTCTGGGGCCAACGTCCTGACTTTC.

This chain uses TRBV18 with TRBJ1-5; D is possibly TRBD1 (5 bases). The CDR3 extends over 13 amino acids. Germline CDR1 KGHSH, CDR2 LQKENI. Trimming shortened V by 6 bases and J by 7 bases, and 13 bases separated the two germline ends. The DNA of the CDR3 is TGTGCCAGCTCTCCAGGGAATGTGCAGCCCCAGCATTTT. It translates to CASSPGNVQPQHF.

The chain joins TRBV11-2 to TRBJ1-6, with D maybe TRBD1 (5 bases). Between the trimmed V and J ends, which lost 5 bases and 9 bases, there was a span of 17 bases. Looked up from germline, CDR1 is SGHAT and CDR2 is FQNNGV. The CDR3 runs 15 residues. The CDR3 region has the DNA TGTGCCAGCAGCCCCGGGGCTCTCGGGGGTTCACCCCTCCACTTT. This sequence encodes CASSPGALGGSPLHF.

The V call is TRBV4-1, the J call TRBJ1-1; D is perhaps TRBD1 (6 bases). Trimming stripped 7 bases from V and 7 bases from J, with 16 bases between. This CDR3 spans 13 amino acids. Looked up from germline, CDR1 is MGHRA and CDR2 is YSYEKL. Written as DNA, the CDR3 is TGCGCCAGCATCACTCCGGGGGGCGGTGAAGCTTTCTTT. Its protein is CASITPGGGEAFF.

This clone was seen just once. The CDR3 spells CASSYGTEVSYEQYF. As DNA, the CDR3 is TGTGCCAGCAGTTACGGGACGGAGGTCTCCTACGAGCAGTACTTC. The chain employs TRBV6-6 and TRBJ2-7; either TRBD1 or TRBD2 may supply D (5 bases each). V was cut by 2 bases and J by 0 bases, with 11 bases left in between. This CDR3 has 15 amino acids. Germline V lookup: CDR1 MNHNY, CDR2 SVGAGI (reference sequence).